One sample yielded the 22 T cell receptor beta chains listed below, sequenced in a study of blood T cell repertoires in COVID-19. Here immunoSEQ multiplex PCR was the method, and the copy in TCRdb shows in-frame clones only, minus some. The sample has about 61,000 clones, around 86% seen once. Sequenced sample: peripheral blood. The receptors derive from a human donor in a cohort sampled during active COVID-19.

The chain carries TRBV12-3 or TRBV12-4 and TRBJ1-2; a possible D gene is TRBD1 (6 bases). CDR3 size: 13 residues. Trimming took 5 bases from V and 8 from J, leaving 15 bases between them. In nucleotides, the CDR3 is TGTGCCAGCAGTACAGGGAAGATAAAAGGCTACACCTTC. It yields the protein CASSTGKIKGYTF.

This clone was observed a handful of times. The rearrangement joins TRBV4-1 to TRBJ1-5, with D hard to call. The V and J ends lost 0 bases and 9 bases respectively, with 9 bases between them. The CDR3 covers 13 residues. Per the germline V gene, CDR1 is MGHRA and CDR2 is YSYEKL. The CDR3 is CASSQDAGWPQHF. CDR3 coding DNA: TGCGCCAGCAGCCAAGACGCAGGCTGGCCCCAGCATTTT.

V and J are TRBV7-9 and TRBJ1-1, with D possibly being TRBD1 (5 bases). Trimming pared 5 bases from V and 2 bases from J, leaving 12 bases between. From germline, CDR1 is SEHNR and CDR2 FQNEAQ (reference sequence). CDR3 length equals 14 residues. The CDR3 sequence is CASSRGGYNTEAFF. CDR3 DNA sequence: TGTGCCAGCAGCCGCGGGGGTTATAACACTGAAGCTTTCTTT.

The CDR3 DNA sequence: TGTGCCAGCTCACCGAGCTCAACAGGGTTAAGAACTGAAGCTTTCTTT. Amino acids: CASSPSSTGLRTEAFF. The chain uses TRBV18 and TRBJ1-1, with D possibly TRBD1 on 6 matching bases. The germline gives CDR1 KGHSH, CDR2 LQKENI. Trimming took off 3 bases at V and 5 bases at J, with 19 bases between the two ends. CDR3 size: 16 residues. The full variable domain, in which reference TRBV18 and TRBJ1-1 provide the parts outside the CDR3, is NAGVMQNPRHLVRRRGQEARLRCSPMKGHSHVYWYRQLPEEGLKFMVYLQKENIIDESGMPKERFSAEFPKEGPSILRIQQVVRGDSAAYFCASSPSSTGLRTEAFFGQGTRLTVV.

The rearrangement uses TRBV10-3 and TRBJ2-5; weak D call: TRBD2 (6 bases). From germline, CDR1 is ENHRY and CDR2 SYGVKD. V was trimmed by 4 bases and J by 4 bases, leaving 13 bases between them. The CDR3 consists of 14 residues. This CDR3 is CAISGYSGAETQYF. CDR3 coding DNA: TGTGCCATCAGTGGATATAGCGGCGCAGAGACCCAGTACTTC.

The genes are TRBV2 and TRBJ1-2; no clear D. Trimming took 2 bases from V and 4 from J, leaving 11 bases between them. CDR1 is SNHLY, CDR2 FYNNEI, per germline. The CDR3 sequence is 14 residues long. The CDR3 here is CASSEIGGSYGYTF. The DNA for the CDR3 is TGTGCCAGCAGTGAAATAGGCGGGTCCTATGGCTACACCTTC.

V and J are TRBV7-8 and TRBJ2-5; D is possibly TRBD2 (6 bases). CDR3 length equals 16 residues. V gave up 4 bases and J gave up 5 bases, with 20 bases separating them. Germline V gene data show CDR1 as SGHVS and CDR2 as FQNEAQ. DNA of the CDR3: TGTGCCAGCAGCTCTTCCAGTGGGACTCCCGGGGAGACCCAGTACTTC. Its protein is CASSSSSGTPGETQYF.

For the CDR3, the DNA is TGTGCCACAAGGAGACAGCAAGAGACCCAGTACTTC. This gives the protein CATRRQQETQYF. V gene TRBV15 combines with J gene TRBJ2-5; D is possibly TRBD1 (5 bases). The CDR3 has 12 residues. The germline gives CDR1 LNHNV, CDR2 YYDKDF (reference sequence). The germline V and J ends were trimmed by 9 bases and 2 bases, with 10 bases remaining between them.

The V gene is TRBV25-1, the J gene TRBJ2-4; 12 nucleotides agree with TRBD2. CDR1 is MGHDK and CDR2 is SYGVNS in the germline V gene. This CDR3 has 18 amino acids. Trimming at V came to 6 bases and at J to 0 bases, leaving 9 bases not matched to a gene. The DNA of the CDR3 is TGTGCCAGCAGCGGGGGGACTAGCGGGCCTAAAGCCAAAAACATTCAGTACTTC. It translates to CASSGGTSGPKAKNIQYF.

This rearrangement joins TRBV27 to TRBJ1-1; TRBD1 matches at 8 bases. CDR1 and CDR2 from the germline V gene are MNHEY and SMNVEV (reference sequence). Trimming took 5 bases from V and 6 from J; bases not matched to a gene: 8. CDR3 length: 14 amino acids. CDR3: CASSGRTGRAEAFF. CDR3 sequence (DNA): TGTGCCAGCAGTGGAAGGACAGGGCGGGCTGAAGCTTTCTTT.

The genes are TRBV19 and TRBJ1-3; TRBD1 agrees at 8 bases. The CDR3 has 13 amino acids. Germline-derived CDR1 and CDR2 are LNHDA and SQIVND (reference sequence). V was pared by 6 bases and J by 7 bases, with 5 bases of the junction left unmatched. In nucleotides, the CDR3 is TGTGCCAGTAGAGGACAGGGACGGAACACCATATATTTT. It specifies CASRGQGRNTIYF.

CDR3 region: CASSSGGGTNTEAFF. The DNA for the CDR3 is TGTGCCAGCAGTTCGGGCGGAGGGACGAACACTGAAGCTTTCTTT. The gene calls are TRBV6-6 and TRBJ1-1, with D perhaps TRBD1 (5 bases). V was shortened by 4 bases and J by 1 base, with 13 bases between the two germline ends. CDR1 MNHNY and CDR2 SVGAGI come from the germline V gene (reference sequence). The length of the CDR3 is 15 residues.

The gene calls are TRBV6-5 and TRBJ1-3; D is ambiguous. Trimming removed 0 bases from V and 8 bases from J, with 14 bases in between. This CDR3 comprises 15 residues. Germline V gives CDR1 MNHEY, CDR2 SVGAGI. CDR3 residues: CASSYSTRAGDTIYF. The CDR3 region has the DNA TGTGCCAGCAGTTACTCGACGAGGGCCGGGGACACCATATATTTT.

The chain carries TRBV5-1 and TRBJ1-1, with 10 bases matching TRBD1. The CDR3 length is 15 residues. The V segment lost 5 bases and the J segment 1 base; nucleotides outside the gene matches: 5. Per germline, CDR1 SGHRS and CDR2 YFSETQ. The CDR3 loop is CASRGQGKANTEAFF. Here the CDR3 DNA reads TGCGCCAGCAGGGGACAGGGGAAGGCGAACACTGAAGCTTTCTTT.

The V and J genes are TRBV5-1 and TRBJ2-2; D may be TRBD2 (7 bases). Trimming cost V 6 bases and J 4 bases, with 16 bases left between them. Germline V gene sequence: CDR1 SGHRS, CDR2 YFSETQ. CDR3 length equals 15 residues. Written as DNA, the CDR3 is TGCGCCAGCAACTTTAGGGGAGGGGGCACCGGGGAGCTGTTTTTT. It translates to CASNFRGGGTGELFF.

The genes are TRBV5-5 and TRBJ1-5, with D uncertain. V lost 4 bases to trimming and J lost 0 bases, with 11 bases between them. CDR3 length: 15 residues. Looked up from germline, CDR1 is SGHKS and CDR2 is YYEKEE (reference sequence). The CDR3 region has the DNA TGTGCCAGCAGCACGAACGGTTATAGCAATCAGCCCCAGCATTTT. Translating it yields CASSTNGYSNQPQHF.

This clone was detected once. In DNA form, the CDR3 reads TGTGCCAGCTCACCACAATCGAGCGGGAACTACGAGCAGTACTTC. This codes for CASSPQSSGNYEQYF. The rearrangement links TRBV18 to TRBJ2-7; TRBD2 matches 7 bases. The CDR3 covers 15 residues. Germline values: CDR1 KGHSH, CDR2 LQKENI. The ends lost 1 base at V and 3 bases at J; junction bases unmatched: 6.

The V call is TRBV6-1, the J call TRBJ1-1; D may be TRBD1 (6 bases). CDR1 is MNHNS and CDR2 is SASEGT in the germline V gene. The CDR3 runs 13 residues. The V end was cut by 2 bases, the J end by 6 bases, with 10 bases between. CDR3 loop: CASSERDIPEAFF. Here the CDR3 DNA reads TGTGCCAGCAGTGAAAGGGACATACCTGAAGCTTTCTTT.

The chain couples TRBV29-1 to TRBJ2-3; D is unclear. Germline CDR1 is SQVTM and CDR2 is ANQGSEA. This CDR3 spans 11 amino acids. The V end lost 1 base, the J end lost 8 bases, and 7 bases lay between the germline ends. The CDR3 loop reads CSVEGGSTQYF. CDR3 DNA: TGCAGCGTTGAAGGCGGCAGTACGCAGTATTTT.

This chain connects TRBV7-9 to TRBJ2-5, with D perhaps TRBD2 (6 bases). This CDR3 has 15 residues. The germline V and J ends were trimmed by 2 bases and 4 bases, with 14 bases remaining between them. In germline, CDR1 is SEHNR, CDR2 FQNEAQ (reference sequence). CDR3 DNA sequence: TGTGCCAGCAGCTTAAAAGGGGAGGCGGGAGAGACCCAGTACTTC. Protein sequence: CASSLKGEAGETQYF.

The gene calls are TRBV28 and TRBJ2-7, with TRBD1 matching 7 bases. CDR1 and CDR2 (germline): MDHEN, SYDVKM. The CDR3 has 13 residues. V was pared by 6 bases and J by 2 bases, with 4 bases of the junction left unmatched. Here the CDR3 reads CASSRGQPYEQYF. The CDR3 DNA reads as TGTGCCAGCAGCCGGGGACAGCCCTACGAGCAGTACTTC. The complete variable domain, with remaining parts taken from reference TRBV28 and TRBJ2-7, reads DVKVTQSSRYLVKRTGEKVFLECVQDMDHENMFWYRQDPGLGLRLIYFSYDVKMKEKGDIPEGYSVSREKKERFSLILESASTNQTSMYLCASSRGQPYEQYFGPGTRLTVT.

The chain combines TRBV4-1 with TRBJ2-7, with TRBD1 identical over 7 bases. Germline CDR1 is MGHRA and CDR2 is YSYEKL. The CDR3 length is 16 residues. Trimming took 3 bases from V and 2 from J; bases not matched to a gene: 10. CDR3 sequence reads: CASSHPSDRATYEQYF. The CDR3, as DNA: TGCGCCAGCAGCCATCCCAGCGACAGGGCTACCTACGAGCAGTACTTC.